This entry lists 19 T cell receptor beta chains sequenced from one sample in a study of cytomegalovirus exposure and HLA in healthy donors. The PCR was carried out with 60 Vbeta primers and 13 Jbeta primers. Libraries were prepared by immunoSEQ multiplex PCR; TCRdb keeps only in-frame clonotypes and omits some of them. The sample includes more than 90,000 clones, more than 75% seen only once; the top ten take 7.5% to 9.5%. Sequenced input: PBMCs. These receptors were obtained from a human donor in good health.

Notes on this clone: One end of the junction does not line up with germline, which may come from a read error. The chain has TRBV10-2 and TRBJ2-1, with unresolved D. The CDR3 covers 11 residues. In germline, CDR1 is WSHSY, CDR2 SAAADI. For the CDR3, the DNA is TGCGCCAGCAGTGACGGTCGTTTTGGGCTCTTC. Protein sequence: CASSDGRFGLF.

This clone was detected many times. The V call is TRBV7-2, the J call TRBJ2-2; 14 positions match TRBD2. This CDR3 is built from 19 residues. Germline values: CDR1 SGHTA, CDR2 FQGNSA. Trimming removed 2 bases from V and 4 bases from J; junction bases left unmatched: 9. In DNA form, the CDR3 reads TGTGCCAGCAGCTTACCGGGACTAGCGGGAGTAAAGCGCACCGGGGAGCTGTTTTTT. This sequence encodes CASSLPGLAGVKRTGELFF. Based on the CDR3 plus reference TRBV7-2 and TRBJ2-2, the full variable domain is GAGVSQSPSNKVTEKGKDVELRCDPISGHTALYWYRQSLGQGLEFLIYFQGNSAPDKSGLPSDRFSAERTGGSVSTLTIQRTQQEDSAVYLCASSLPGLAGVKRTGELFFGEGSRLTVL.

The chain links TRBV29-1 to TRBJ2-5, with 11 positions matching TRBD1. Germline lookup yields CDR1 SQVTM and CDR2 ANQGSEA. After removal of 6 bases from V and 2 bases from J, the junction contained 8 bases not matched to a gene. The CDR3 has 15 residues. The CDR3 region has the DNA TGCAGCGTGTATCCGGGACAGGGGGAACAAGAGACCCAGTACTTC. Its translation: CSVYPGQGEQETQYF.

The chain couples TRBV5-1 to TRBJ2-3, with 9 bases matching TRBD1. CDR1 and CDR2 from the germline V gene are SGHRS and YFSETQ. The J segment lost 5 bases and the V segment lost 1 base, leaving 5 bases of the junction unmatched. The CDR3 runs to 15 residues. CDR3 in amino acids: CASSLRGTGLDTQYF. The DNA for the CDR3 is TGCGCCAGCAGCTTGCGTGGGACAGGGCTAGATACGCAGTATTTT.

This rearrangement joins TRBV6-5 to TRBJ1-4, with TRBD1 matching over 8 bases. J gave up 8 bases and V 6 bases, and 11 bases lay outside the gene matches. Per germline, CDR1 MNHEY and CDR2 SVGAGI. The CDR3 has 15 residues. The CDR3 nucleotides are TGTGCCAGCAGAAAAGGCCGAGACAGGGGAGAAAAACTGTTTTTT. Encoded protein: CASRKGRDRGEKLFF.

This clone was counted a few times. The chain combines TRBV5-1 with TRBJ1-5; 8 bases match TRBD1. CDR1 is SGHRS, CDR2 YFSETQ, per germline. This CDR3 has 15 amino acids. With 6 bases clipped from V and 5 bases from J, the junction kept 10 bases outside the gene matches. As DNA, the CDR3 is TGCGCCAGCACCGAGACAGGGGAGGAGTATCAGCCCCAGCATTTT. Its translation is CASTETGEEYQPQHF.

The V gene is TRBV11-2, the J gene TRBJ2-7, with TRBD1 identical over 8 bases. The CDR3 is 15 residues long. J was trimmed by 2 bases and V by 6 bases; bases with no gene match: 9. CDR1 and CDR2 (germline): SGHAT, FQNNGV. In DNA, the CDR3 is TGTGCCAGCAGTCTCTTTCCGGGACAGGCCTACGAGCAGTACTTC. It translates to CASSLFPGQAYEQYF.

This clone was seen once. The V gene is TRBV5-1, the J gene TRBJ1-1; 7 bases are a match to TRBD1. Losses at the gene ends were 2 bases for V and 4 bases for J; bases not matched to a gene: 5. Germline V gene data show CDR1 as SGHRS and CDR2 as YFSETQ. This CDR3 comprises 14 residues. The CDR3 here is CASSFRDSLTEAFF. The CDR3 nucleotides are TGCGCCAGCAGCTTCCGGGACAGCCTCACTGAAGCTTTCTTT. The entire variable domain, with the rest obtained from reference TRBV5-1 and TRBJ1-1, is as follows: KAGVTQTPRYLIKTRGQQVTLSCSPISGHRSVSWYQQTPGQGLQFLFEYFSETQRNKGNFPGRFSGRQFSNSRSEMNVSTLELGDSALYLCASSFRDSLTEAFFGQGTRLTVV.

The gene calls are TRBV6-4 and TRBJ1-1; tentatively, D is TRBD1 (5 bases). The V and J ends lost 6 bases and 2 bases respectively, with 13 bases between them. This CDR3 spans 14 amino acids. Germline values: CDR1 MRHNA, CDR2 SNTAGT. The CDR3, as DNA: TGTGCCAGCAGAAGACAGAACAGTAACACTGAAGCTTTCTTT. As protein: CASRRQNSNTEAFF.

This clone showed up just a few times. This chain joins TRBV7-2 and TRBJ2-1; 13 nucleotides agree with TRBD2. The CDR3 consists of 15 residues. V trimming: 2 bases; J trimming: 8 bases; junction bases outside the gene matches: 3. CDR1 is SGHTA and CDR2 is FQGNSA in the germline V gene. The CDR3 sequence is CASSLRTSGSHEQFF. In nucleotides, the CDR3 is TGTGCCAGCAGCTTACGGACTAGCGGGAGCCATGAGCAGTTCTTC.

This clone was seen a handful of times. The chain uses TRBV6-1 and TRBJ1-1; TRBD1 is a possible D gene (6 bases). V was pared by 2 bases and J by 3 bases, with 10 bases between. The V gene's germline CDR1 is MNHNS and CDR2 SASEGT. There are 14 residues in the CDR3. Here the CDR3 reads CASSETGKDTEAFF. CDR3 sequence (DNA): TGTGCCAGCAGTGAAACAGGGAAGGACACTGAAGCTTTCTTT.

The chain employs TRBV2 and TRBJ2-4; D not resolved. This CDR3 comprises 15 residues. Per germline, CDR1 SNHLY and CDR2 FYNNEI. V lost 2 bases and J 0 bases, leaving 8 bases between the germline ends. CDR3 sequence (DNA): TGTGCCAGCAGTGAACTGTTCCTAGCCAAAAACATTCAGTACTTC. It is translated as CASSELFLAKNIQYF.

CDR3 coding DNA: TGCGCCAGCAGCCTGCGGTCTGTTTCTAGCGGGGGCGCGAACACCGGGGAGCTGTTTTTT. Its protein is CASSLRSVSSGGANTGELFF. This chain connects TRBV5-1 to TRBJ2-2; 10 bases align to TRBD2. V dropped 4 bases and J dropped 0; count of bases not matched to a gene: 15. The CDR3 length is 20 residues. Germline CDR1 reads SGHRS; CDR2 reads YFSETQ.

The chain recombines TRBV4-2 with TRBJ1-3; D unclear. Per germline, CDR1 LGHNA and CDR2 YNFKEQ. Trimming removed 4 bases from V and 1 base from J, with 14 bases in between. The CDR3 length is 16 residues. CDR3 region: CASSPEEVTSGNTIYF. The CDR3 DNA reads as TGTGCCAGCAGCCCGGAGGAGGTTACTTCTGGAAACACCATATATTTT.

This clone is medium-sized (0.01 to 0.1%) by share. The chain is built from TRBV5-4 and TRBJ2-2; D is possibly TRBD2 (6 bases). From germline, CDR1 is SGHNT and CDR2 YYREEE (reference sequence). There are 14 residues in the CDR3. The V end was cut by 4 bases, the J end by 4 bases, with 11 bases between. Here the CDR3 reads CASSLRDFTGELFF. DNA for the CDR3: TGTGCCAGCAGCCTCCGGGACTTCACCGGGGAGCTGTTTTTT.

This chain's CDR3 is CASSESGLGANVLTF. CDR3 nucleotides: TGTGCCAGCAGTGAATCAGGGCTCGGGGCCAACGTCCTGACTTTC. The chain carries TRBV25-1 and TRBJ2-6; tentative D call: TRBD1 (5 bases). Trimming removed 1 base at V and 4 bases at J, with 8 bases between. The germline CDR1 and CDR2 sequences are MGHDK and SYGVNS. There are 15 residues in the CDR3. The complete variable domain, with remaining parts taken from reference TRBV25-1 and TRBJ2-6, reads EADIYQTPRYLVIGTGKKITLECSQTMGHDKMYWYQQDPGMELHLIHYSYGVNSTEKGDLSSESTVSRIRTEHFPLTLESARPSHTSQYLCASSESGLGANVLTFGAGSRLTVL.

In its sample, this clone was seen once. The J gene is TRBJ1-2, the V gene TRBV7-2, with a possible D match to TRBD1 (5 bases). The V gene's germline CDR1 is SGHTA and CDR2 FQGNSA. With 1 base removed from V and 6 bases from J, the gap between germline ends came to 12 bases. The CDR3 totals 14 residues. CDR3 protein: CASSLVRASDGYTF. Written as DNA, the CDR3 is TGTGCCAGCAGCTTAGTCAGGGCGAGTGATGGCTACACCTTC.

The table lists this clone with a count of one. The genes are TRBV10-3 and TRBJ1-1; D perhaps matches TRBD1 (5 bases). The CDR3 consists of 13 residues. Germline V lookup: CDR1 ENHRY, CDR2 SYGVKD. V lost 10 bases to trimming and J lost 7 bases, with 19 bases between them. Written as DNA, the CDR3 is TGTGCCACTATCGGGTTAGGGGCGGTTGAAGCTTTCTTT. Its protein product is CATIGLGAVEAFF.

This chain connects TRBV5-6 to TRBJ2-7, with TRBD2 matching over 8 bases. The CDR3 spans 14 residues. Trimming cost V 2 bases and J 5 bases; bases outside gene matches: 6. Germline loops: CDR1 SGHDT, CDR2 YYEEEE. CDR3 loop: CASSLGLAGHEQYF. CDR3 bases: TGTGCCAGCAGCTTAGGACTAGCCGGCCACGAGCAGTACTTC.